This T cell receptor beta chain originates from a study of beta chain features in type 1 diabetes (dated by TCRdb to 2016 to 2018). A note on the overall study: Patients and healthy donors did not differ in mean age, gender distribution, total cell number or subset yield. A total of some 100,000,000 sorted cells were examined across all samples, and a strong correlation was observed between cell number per subset and RNA yield. In the study, recently diagnosed type 1 diabetes patients and matched healthy donors were compared on the TCRB repertoires of their sorted circulating CD4+ T cell subsets. Whereas all 30 or so donors provided naive and central memory subsets, regulatory and stem cell-like memory subsets were isolated from just 8 patients and about eight healthy donors. Overall results and qualifications from the work: Because cDNA was sequenced instead of genomic DNA, highly expressing activated cells could be over-represented, though the groups showed no difference in activation or CD3 levels. In all four CD4+ subsets, TCRB CDR3 length was moderately but significantly shorter in type 1 diabetes patients. At VDJ recombination sites, patients with type 1 diabetes made fewer insertions and deleted more nucleotides, a pattern implying thymic rearrangement abnormalities. Shorter templates might be favored by PCR, yet because patient and control samples were amplified and corrected together, any such skew would affect both groups equally. Naive, central memory and regulatory TCRB repertoires appeared to be more similar among patients than among healthy donors. Only small numbers of individuals were included in the HLA sub-analyses, which left unresolved whether HLA type had any influence on TCRB rearrangement.

The entire amount of isolated RNA was reverse transcribed using the High Capacity cDNA Reverse Transcription Kit, so the sequenced TCRB transcripts were expressed ones. Naive, central memory and regulatory T cell samples underwent deep immunoSEQ sequencing, averaging roughly 3.4 million total reads per sample. After sorted cells were lysed in RLT buffer, RNA was extracted with DNase-treated RNeasy Micro or Mini kits, with the choice depending on cell number. To prevent cross-contamination, each cell subset was processed individually, whereas patient and healthy donor samples were processed jointly. The immunoSEQ multiplex PCR was used to amplify TCRB sequences from cDNA, generating 87-bp fragments that spanned the CDR3 region. Amplicons were sequenced on the Illumina HiSeq platform. Per the authors' processing: PCR bias was computationally corrected using synthetic template baselines, reads within Hamming distance 2 were collapsed, and singletons that could not be merged were discarded. Reads were aligned to IMGT to assign V, D and J genes, CDR3 length, and insertions or deletions at six rearrangement sites. Within each subset, clonotype counts were normalized to the number of sorted cells before true diversity and Gini coefficients were calculated with the tcR R package. Repertoire sharing was quantified using the overlap coefficient calculated on TCRB nucleotide sequences. TCRdb obtained this table from immuneACCESS and retained in-frame rearrangements with V and J assigned. These tables miss some clones; where compared with another copy, unresolved V genes account for less than half of the shortfall, and the remainder is unexplained. That table gives V, J and clone size, and the DNA gave D and trimming. In this sample the table shows around 180,000 clones, under 9.5% of which occur a single time. The biggest ten clones account for under 0.55% of the sample.

A single peripheral blood draw of around 120 mL on average was collected from each donor into heparinised tubes. Using a panel that included CD45RO, CCR7, CD25, CD127, CD95 and CD27, naive, central memory, regulatory and stem cell-like memory CD4+ T cells were sorted on a BD FACSAria II. A purity above 98% was achieved for all sorted populations. PBMCs were isolated immediately by Lymphoprep density gradient centrifugation and stained directly without culture. So that batch effects would be minimized, each experiment stained and sorted samples in pairs, pairing one healthy donor with one patient. The sample holds a few counts of this clone. It lacks a known antigen. Per-nucleotide qualities are absent, and no much larger clonotype sits a single base away. From cysteine to phenylalanine, the CDR3 is 16 amino acids long. The kept DNA is CDR3 alone, 48 bases in frame from the first base. At the junction V is shortened by 3 bases and J by 6 bases; bases outside the gene matches: 8. In the germline V gene, CDR1 corresponds to SGHDN and CDR2 to FVKESK.

The rearranged segments are TRBV14 and TRBJ2-1, with 10 bases aligning to TRBD1. The source material was central memory CD4+ T cells from blood. The TCR originated in a man aged 18 to 30 with type 1 diabetes. At the DNA level, the sequence is TGTGCCAGCAGCCAGCTGGGACAGGGGAGGCGCAATGAGCAGTTCTTC. It translates as CASSQLGQGRRNEQFF.